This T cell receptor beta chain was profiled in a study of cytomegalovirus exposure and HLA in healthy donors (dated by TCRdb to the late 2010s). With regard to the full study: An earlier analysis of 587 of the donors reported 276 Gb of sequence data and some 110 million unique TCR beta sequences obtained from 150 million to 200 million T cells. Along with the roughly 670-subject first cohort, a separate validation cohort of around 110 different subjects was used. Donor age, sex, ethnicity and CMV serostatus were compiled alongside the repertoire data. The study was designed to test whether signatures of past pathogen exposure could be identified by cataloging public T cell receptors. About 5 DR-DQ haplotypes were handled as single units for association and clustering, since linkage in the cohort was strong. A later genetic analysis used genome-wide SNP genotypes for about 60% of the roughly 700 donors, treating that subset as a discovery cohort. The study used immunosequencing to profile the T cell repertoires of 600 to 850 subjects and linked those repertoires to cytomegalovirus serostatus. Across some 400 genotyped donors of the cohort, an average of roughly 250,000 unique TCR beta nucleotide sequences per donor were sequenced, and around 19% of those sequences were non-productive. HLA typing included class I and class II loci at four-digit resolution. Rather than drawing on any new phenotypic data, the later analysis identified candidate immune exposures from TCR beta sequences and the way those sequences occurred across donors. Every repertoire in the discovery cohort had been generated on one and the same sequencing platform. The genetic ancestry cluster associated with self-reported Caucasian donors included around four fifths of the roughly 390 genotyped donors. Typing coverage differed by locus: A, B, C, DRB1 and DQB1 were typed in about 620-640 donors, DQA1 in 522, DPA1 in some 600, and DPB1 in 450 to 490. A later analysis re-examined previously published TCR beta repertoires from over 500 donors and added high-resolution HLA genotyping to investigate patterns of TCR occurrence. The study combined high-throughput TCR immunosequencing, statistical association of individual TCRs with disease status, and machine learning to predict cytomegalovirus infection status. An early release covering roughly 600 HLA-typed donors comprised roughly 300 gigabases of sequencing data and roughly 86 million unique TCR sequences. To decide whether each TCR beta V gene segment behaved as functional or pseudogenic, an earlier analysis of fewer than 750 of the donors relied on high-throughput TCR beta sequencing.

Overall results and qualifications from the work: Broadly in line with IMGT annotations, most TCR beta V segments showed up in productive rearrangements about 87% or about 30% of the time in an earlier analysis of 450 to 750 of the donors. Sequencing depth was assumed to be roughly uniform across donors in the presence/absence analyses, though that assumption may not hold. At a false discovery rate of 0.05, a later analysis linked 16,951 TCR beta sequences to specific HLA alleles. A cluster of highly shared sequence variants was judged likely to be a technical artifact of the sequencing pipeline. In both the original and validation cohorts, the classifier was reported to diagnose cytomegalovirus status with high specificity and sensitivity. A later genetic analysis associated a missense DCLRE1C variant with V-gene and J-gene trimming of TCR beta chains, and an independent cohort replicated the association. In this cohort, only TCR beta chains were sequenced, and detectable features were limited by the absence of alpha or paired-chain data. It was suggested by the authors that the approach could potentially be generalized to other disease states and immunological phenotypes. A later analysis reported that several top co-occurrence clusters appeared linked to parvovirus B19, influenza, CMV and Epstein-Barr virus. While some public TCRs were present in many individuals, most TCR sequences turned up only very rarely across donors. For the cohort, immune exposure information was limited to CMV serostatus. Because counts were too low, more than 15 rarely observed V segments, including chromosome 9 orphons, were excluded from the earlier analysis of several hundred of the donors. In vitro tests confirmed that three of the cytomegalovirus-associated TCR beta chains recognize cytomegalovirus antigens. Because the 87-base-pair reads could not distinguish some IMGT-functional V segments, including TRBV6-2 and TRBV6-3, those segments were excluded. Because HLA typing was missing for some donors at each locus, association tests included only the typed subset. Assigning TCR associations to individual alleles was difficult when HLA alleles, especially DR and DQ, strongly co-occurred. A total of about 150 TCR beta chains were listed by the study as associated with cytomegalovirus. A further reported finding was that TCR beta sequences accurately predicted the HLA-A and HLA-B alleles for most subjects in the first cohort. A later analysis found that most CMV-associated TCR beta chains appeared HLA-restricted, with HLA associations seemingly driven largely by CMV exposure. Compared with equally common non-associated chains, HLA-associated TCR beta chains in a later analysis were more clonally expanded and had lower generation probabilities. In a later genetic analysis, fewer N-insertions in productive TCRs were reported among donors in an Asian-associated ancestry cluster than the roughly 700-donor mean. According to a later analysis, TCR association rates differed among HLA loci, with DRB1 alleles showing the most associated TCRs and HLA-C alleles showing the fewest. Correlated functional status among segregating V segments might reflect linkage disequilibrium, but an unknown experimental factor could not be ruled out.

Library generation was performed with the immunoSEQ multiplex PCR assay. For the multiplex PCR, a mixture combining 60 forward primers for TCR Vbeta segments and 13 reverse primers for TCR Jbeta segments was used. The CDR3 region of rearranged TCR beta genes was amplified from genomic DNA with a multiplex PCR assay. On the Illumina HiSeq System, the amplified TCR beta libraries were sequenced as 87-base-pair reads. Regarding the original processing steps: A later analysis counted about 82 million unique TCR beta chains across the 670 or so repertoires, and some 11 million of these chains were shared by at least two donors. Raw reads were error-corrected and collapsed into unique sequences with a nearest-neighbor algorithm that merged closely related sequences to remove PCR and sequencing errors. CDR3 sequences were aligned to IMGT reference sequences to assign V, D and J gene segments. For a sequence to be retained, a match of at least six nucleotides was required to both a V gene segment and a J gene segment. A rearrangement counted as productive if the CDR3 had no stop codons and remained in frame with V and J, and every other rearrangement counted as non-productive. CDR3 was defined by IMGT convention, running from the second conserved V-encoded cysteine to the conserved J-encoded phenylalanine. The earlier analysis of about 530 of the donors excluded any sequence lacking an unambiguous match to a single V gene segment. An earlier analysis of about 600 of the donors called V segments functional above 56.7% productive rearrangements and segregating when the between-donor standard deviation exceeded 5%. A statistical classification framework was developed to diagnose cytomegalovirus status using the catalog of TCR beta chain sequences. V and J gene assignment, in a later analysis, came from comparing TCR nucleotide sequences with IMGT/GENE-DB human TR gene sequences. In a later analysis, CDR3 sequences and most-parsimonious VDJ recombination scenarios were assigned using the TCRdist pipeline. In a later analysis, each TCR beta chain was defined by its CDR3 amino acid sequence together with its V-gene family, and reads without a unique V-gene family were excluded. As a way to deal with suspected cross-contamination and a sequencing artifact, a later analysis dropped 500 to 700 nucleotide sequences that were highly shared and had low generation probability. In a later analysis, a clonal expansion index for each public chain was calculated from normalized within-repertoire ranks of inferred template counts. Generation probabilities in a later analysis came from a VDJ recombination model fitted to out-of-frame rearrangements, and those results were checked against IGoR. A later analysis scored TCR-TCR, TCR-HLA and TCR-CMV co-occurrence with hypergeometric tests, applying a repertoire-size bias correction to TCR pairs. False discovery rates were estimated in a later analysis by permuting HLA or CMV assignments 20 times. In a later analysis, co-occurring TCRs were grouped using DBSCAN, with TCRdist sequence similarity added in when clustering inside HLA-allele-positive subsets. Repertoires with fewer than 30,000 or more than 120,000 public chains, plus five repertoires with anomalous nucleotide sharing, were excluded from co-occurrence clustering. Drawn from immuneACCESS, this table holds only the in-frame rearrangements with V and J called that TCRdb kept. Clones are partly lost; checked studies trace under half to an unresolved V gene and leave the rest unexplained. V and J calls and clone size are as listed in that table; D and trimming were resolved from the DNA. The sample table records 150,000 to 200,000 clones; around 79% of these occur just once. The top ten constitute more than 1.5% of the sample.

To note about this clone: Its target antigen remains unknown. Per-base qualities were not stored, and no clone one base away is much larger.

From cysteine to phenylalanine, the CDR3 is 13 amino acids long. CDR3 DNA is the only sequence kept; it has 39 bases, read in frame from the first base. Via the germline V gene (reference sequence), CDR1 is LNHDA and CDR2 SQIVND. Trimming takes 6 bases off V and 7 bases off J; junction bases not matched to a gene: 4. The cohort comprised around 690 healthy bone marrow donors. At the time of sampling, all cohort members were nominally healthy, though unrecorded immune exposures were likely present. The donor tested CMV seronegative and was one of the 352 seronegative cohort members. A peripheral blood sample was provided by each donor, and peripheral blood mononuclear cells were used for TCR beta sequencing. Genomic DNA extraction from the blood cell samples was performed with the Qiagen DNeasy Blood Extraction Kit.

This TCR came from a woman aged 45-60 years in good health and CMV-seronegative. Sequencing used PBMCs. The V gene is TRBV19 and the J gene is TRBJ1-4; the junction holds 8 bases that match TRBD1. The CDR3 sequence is CASSRQGIEKLFF. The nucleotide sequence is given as TGTGCCAGTAGCCGACAGGGGATTGAAAAACTGTTTTTT.